The 6 T cell receptor beta chains reported below all come from one sample, sequenced in a study of PD-1 blockade in classical Hodgkin lymphoma. With no exception, relapse followed autologous stem cell transplantation in all patients, and brentuximab vedotin exposure varied. Using immunoSEQ multiplex PCR, the repertoire was profiled, and TCRdb retains in-frame clones only, with some absent. The top ten clones hold just under 20% of a sample with about 110,000 clones, roughly 87% of them seen once. The sequenced sample was peripheral blood mononuclear cells (PBMCs), obtained before the second cycle of nivolumab. The receptors shown here come from a human donor with classical Hodgkin lymphoma.

The chain links TRBV18 to TRBJ2-1; TRBD2 matches at 9 bases. The CDR3 covers 16 residues. Trimming at V came to 2 bases and at J to 7 bases, leaving 9 bases not matched to a gene. CDR1 is KGHSH and CDR2 is LQKENI in the germline V gene. CDR3 region: CASSPDMVAGANEQFF. For the CDR3, the DNA is TGTGCCAGCTCACCAGATATGGTAGCGGGAGCTAATGAGCAGTTCTTC.

The rearrangement joins TRBV6-5 to TRBJ1-2, with 9 bases fitting TRBD1. V shed 6 bases, J shed 8 bases, and the junction held 7 bases outside the gene matches. Per the germline V gene, CDR1 is MNHEY and CDR2 is SVGAGI. This CDR3 is built from 13 residues. The CDR3 region is CASRKQGAGGYTF. The DNA for the CDR3 is TGTGCCAGCAGGAAACAGGGGGCCGGCGGCTACACCTTC.

The chain links TRBV10-3 to TRBJ2-7; 8 bases are a match to TRBD1. The CDR3 contains 15 residues. Germline V lookup: CDR1 ENHRY, CDR2 SYGVKD. V lost 2 bases, J lost 0 bases, and 3 bases stayed unmatched. The CDR3 DNA is TGTGCCATCAGTGAGGGACAGGGAAGCTCCTACGAGCAGTACTTC. Amino acid sequence: CAISEGQGSSYEQYF.

This clone was recorded once. The chain carries TRBV6-5 and TRBJ2-7; 9 bases are shared with TRBD1. The CDR3 spans 13 residues. Germline V gene sequence: CDR1 MNHEY, CDR2 SVGAGI. The V and J ends lost 9 bases and 0 bases, in that order; junction bases with no gene match: 3. The CDR3 nucleotides read TGTGCCAGTACGGGACAGGGCTCCTACGAGCAGTACTTC. This sequence encodes CASTGQGSYEQYF.

The V and J genes are TRBV28 and TRBJ1-5, with D perhaps TRBD1 (5 bases). V lost 4 bases, J lost 1 base, and 14 bases lay in between. The CDR3 extends over 16 amino acids. In germline, CDR1 is MDHEN, CDR2 SYDVKM. The CDR3 loop reads CASSSYEAGSNQPQHF. The CDR3 DNA reads as TGTGCCAGCAGTTCCTATGAGGCAGGGAGCAATCAGCCCCAGCATTTT.

This chain uses TRBV15 with TRBJ2-4, with TRBD1 identical over 9 bases. The CDR3 spans 17 residues. Germline loops: CDR1 LNHNV, CDR2 YYDKDF (reference sequence). V lost 6 bases, J lost 0 bases, and 9 bases stayed unmatched. The CDR3 loop reads CATSTGGELLAKNIQYF. DNA for the CDR3: TGTGCCACCAGTACAGGGGGCGAACTGTTAGCCAAAAACATTCAGTACTTC. Together with reference TRBV15 and TRBJ2-4, the CDR3 gives the full variable domain: DAMVIQNPRYQVTQFGKPVTLSCSQTLNHNVMYWYQQKSSQAPKLLFHYYDKDFNNEADTPDNFQSRRPNTSFCFLDIRSPGLGDTAMYLCATSTGGELLAKNIQYFGAGTRLSVL.